Following are 28 T cell receptor beta chains from one sample sequenced in a study of blood T cells in healthy people across ages. A second PCR of 7 to 11 cycles used a sample-barcoded 5' primer and a J-beta primer mix. TCRdb reanalysed the 5' RACE reads using MiXCR and keeps one entry per CDR3 protein. Seen here are about 730,000 distinct CDR3 sequences, roughly 43% observed once, and the top ten hold 20% to 25%. Sequencing was carried out using blood. All receptors derive from a woman in her fifties or sixties in good health.

This chain uses TRBV3-1 with TRBJ1-2; D remains unclear. The length of the CDR3 is 14 residues. Trimming left V 0 bases short and J 6 bases short, with 11 bases between. Germline V gene sequence: CDR1 LGHDT, CDR2 YNNKEL (reference sequence). CDR3 amino acids: CASSQERSGDGYTF. Written as DNA, the CDR3 is TGTGCCAGCAGCCAAGAGCGGTCCGGCGATGGCTACACCTTC. The variable domain in full, with the rest retrieved from reference TRBV3-1 and TRBJ1-2, is DTAVSQTPKYLVTQMGNDKSIKCEQNLGHDTMYWYKQDSKKFLKIMFSYNNKELIINETVPNRFSPKSPDKAHLNLHINSLELGDSAVYFCASSQERSGDGYTFGSGTRLTVV.

The chain recombines TRBV5-6 with TRBJ1-2; a weak D match, TRBD1 (5 bases). The V and J ends lost 1 base and 3 bases respectively, with 10 bases between them. Germline CDR1 and CDR2: SGHDT and YYEEEE. CDR3 length: 14 amino acids. The CDR3 region is CASSLPGLDYGYTF. The CDR3 DNA is TGTGCCAGCAGCTTGCCAGGGTTGGACTATGGCTACACCTTC.

This clonotype was counted only a few times. The rearrangement joins TRBV20-1 to TRBJ2-1; TRBD1 aligns across 9 bases. Germline values: CDR1 DFQATT, CDR2 SNEGSKA (reference sequence). The CDR3 runs 14 residues. J lost 9 bases, V lost 5 bases, and 11 bases had no gene match. CDR3 nucleotide sequence: TGCAGTGCTGCTACAGGGGGCCTATACGGTGAGCAGTTCTTC. Encoded protein: CSAATGGLYGEQFF.

This clonotype showed up just a few times. The CDR3 sequence is CASRSGTSGGNEQFF. Here the CDR3 DNA reads TGTGCCAGCAGATCCGGGACTAGCGGGGGAAATGAGCAGTTCTTC. J is TRBJ2-1 and V is TRBV6-2 or TRBV6-3; 14 nucleotides align to TRBD2. This CDR3 has 15 residues. The V gene end was trimmed by 6 bases and the J gene end by 7 bases; junction bases not matched to a gene: 5. Germline V gene lookup returns CDR1 MNHEY and CDR2 SVGEGT.

This clonotype has more than one count but fewer than ten. The CDR3 DNA sequence: TGTGCCAGCAGCGCACAGGGGTCGGCTAATGAAAAACTGTTTTTT. Amino acid sequence: CASSAQGSANEKLFF. J is TRBJ1-4 and V is TRBV9; 7 nucleotides agree with TRBD1. CDR1 and CDR2 (germline): SGDLS, YYNGEE. After removal of 3 bases from V and 3 bases from J, the junction contained 5 bases not matched to a gene. The CDR3 covers 15 residues.

The chain uses TRBV10-3 and TRBJ1-1; 10 nucleotides line up with TRBD1. Losses at the gene ends were 9 bases for V and 4 bases for J; bases not matched to a gene: 5. Germline-derived CDR1 and CDR2 are ENHRY and SYGVKD. The length of the CDR3 is 13 residues. For the CDR3, the DNA is TGTGCCATGGGACAGGGGAGCCGCACTGAAGCTTTCTTT. Residues: CAMGQGSRTEAFF.

This clonotype was detected only a few times. The V and J genes are TRBV11-3 and TRBJ1-5; no clear D gene. V lost 1 base to trimming and J lost 1 base, with 8 bases between them. Germline V gene data show CDR1 as SGHNT and CDR2 as YENEEA. This CDR3 is built from 15 residues. CDR3 sequence reads: CASSLGCQSNQPQHF. In nucleotides, the CDR3 is TGTGCCAGCAGCTTAGGGTGTCAAAGCAATCAGCCCCAGCATTTT.

This clonotype has a count of ten or more. The V and J genes are TRBV19 and TRBJ2-1; D is ambiguous. Deletions cut 4 bases from V and 6 bases from J, with 10 bases between. The CDR3 covers 13 residues. Germline lookup yields CDR1 LNHDA and CDR2 SQIVND (reference sequence). As DNA, the CDR3 is TGTGCCAGTAGTACCCGAACTCGCAATGAGCAGTTCTTC. Translation: CASSTRTRNEQFF.

The chain carries TRBV20-1 and TRBJ2-2; the match to TRBD2 covers 8 bases. V lost 2 bases to trimming and J lost 3 bases; unmatched junction nucleotides: 8. Germline V gene lookup returns CDR1 DFQATT and CDR2 SNEGSKA (reference sequence). The CDR3 spans 16 residues. Written as DNA, the CDR3 is TGCAGTGCTAGACAACTGGCGGGGGGTTACACCGGGGAGCTGTTTTTT. Its translation is CSARQLAGGYTGELFF.

V is TRBV2 and J is TRBJ2-5; D is unclear. V lost 7 bases and J lost 11, with 14 bases in between. The germline V gene has CDR1 SNHLY and CDR2 FYNNEI. The CDR3 loop spans 11 amino acids. CDR3 bases: TGTGCCAGCACAAGACTCTACGGGCAGTACTTC. This sequence encodes CASTRLYGQYF.

This clonotype was recorded many times. This chain connects TRBV27 to TRBJ2-3; 8 bases match TRBD2. Germline CDR1 and CDR2: MNHEY and SMNVEV (reference sequence). V lost 5 bases, J lost 4 bases, and 11 bases stayed unmatched. The CDR3 is 16 amino acids. The CDR3: CASSLGGLVEADTQYF. CDR3 nucleotide sequence: TGTGCCAGCAGTCTAGGGGGACTAGTAGAGGCAGATACGCAGTATTTT.

The sample holds many counts of this clonotype. The V and J genes are TRBV7-2 and TRBJ2-7; D not resolved. Between the trimmed V and J ends, which lost 5 bases and 3 bases, there was a span of 5 bases. Germline CDR1 reads SGHTA; CDR2 reads FQGNSA. The CDR3 sequence is 11 residues long. The DNA for the CDR3 is TGTGCCAGCAGCCCGTACTACGAGCAGTACTTC. Its translation: CASSPYYEQYF.

There are many counts of this clonotype. The rearrangement uses TRBV5-5 and TRBJ2-5; 10 nucleotides line up with TRBD2. After removal of 4 bases from V and 4 bases from J, the junction contained 4 bases not matched to a gene. Germline CDR1 reads SGHKS; CDR2 reads YYEKEE (reference sequence). The CDR3 is 14 amino acids. CDR3 sequence (DNA): TGTGCCAGCAGCCTCGGACTAGCGGCAGAGACCCAGTACTTC. Amino acid sequence: CASSLGLAAETQYF.

The chain couples TRBV27 to TRBJ2-7; D may match TRBD1 or TRBD2 (7 bases each). Per germline, CDR1 MNHEY and CDR2 SMNVEV (reference sequence). This CDR3 is built from 14 residues. The germline V and J ends were trimmed by 5 bases and 4 bases, with 15 bases remaining between them. CDR3 in DNA: TGTGCCAGCAGTCGACAGGGACTAAATTACGAGCAGTACTTC. It is translated as CASSRQGLNYEQYF.

This clonotype has just a few counts. The gene calls are TRBV28 and TRBJ2-1; TRBD2 matches 7 bases. CDR1 and CDR2 from the germline V gene are MDHEN and SYDVKM. This CDR3 has 15 residues. The junction had 9 bases not matched to a gene; V was cut back by 2 bases and J by 8 bases. The CDR3 loop reads CASSLIVGAGDEQFF. The CDR3 nucleotides read TGTGCCAGCAGTTTAATTGTAGGGGCGGGGGATGAGCAGTTCTTC.

V gene TRBV4-3 combines with J gene TRBJ2-3; 9 bases are shared with TRBD2. CDR3 length: 18 amino acids. From germline, CDR1 is LGHNA and CDR2 YSLEER. Trimming at V came to 0 bases and at J to 2 bases, leaving 9 bases not matched to a gene. The CDR3 sequence: CASSQEGSGRGFTDTQYF. The CDR3 region has the DNA TGCGCCAGCAGCCAAGAAGGTAGCGGGAGAGGATTCACAGATACGCAGTATTTT.

This clonotype was recorded only once. A much larger clone lies a single base off, so this may be a read error. This chain links TRBV5-1 with TRBJ2-1; 11 nucleotides agree with TRBD2. The CDR3 contains 15 residues. Germline V gene lookup returns CDR1 SGHRS and CDR2 YFSETQ. The V gene end was trimmed by 6 bases and the J gene end by 4 bases; junction bases not matched to a gene: 6. CDR3 sequence: CASNETSGAYNEQFF. As DNA, the CDR3 is TGCGCCAGCAACGAGACTAGCGGGGCGTACAATGAGCAGTTCTTC.

The chain joins TRBV3-1 to TRBJ1-1; a weak D match, TRBD1 (6 bases). There are 15 residues in the CDR3. Germline CDR1 is LGHDT and CDR2 is YNNKEL (reference sequence). Trimming pared 5 bases from V and 4 bases from J, leaving 17 bases between. CDR3 sequence reads: CASSYTTGKGTEAFF. The CDR3 region has the DNA TGTGCCAGCAGCTATACCACAGGGAAGGGCACTGAAGCTTTCTTT.

The CDR3: CASSTRAEAGEKLFF. The CDR3 DNA sequence: TGTGCCAGCAGCACCCGGGCCGAGGCTGGCGAAAAACTGTTTTTT. The chain links TRBV3-1 to TRBJ1-4, with D unresolved. V lost 5 bases and J 8 bases, leaving 18 bases between the germline ends. The CDR3 totals 15 residues. Per germline, CDR1 LGHDT and CDR2 YNNKEL (reference sequence).

The chain recombines TRBV9 with TRBJ2-1; 13 bases fit TRBD2. This CDR3 spans 15 amino acids. The germline V gene has CDR1 SGDLS and CDR2 YYNGEE. V shed 8 bases and J 7 bases; nucleotides not matched to a gene: 9. The DNA of the CDR3 is TGTGCCAGTAGCCCACTAGCGGGAGGGCCTAATGAGCAGTTCTTC. It translates to CASSPLAGGPNEQFF.

This chain links TRBV10-2 with TRBJ2-7; TRBD2 matches at 7 bases. The germline V gene has CDR1 WSHSY and CDR2 SAAADI. The CDR3 length is 14 residues. V shed 8 bases, J shed 2 bases, and the junction held 9 bases outside the gene matches. This chain's CDR3 is CASCSGLITYEQYF. The CDR3 coding sequence is TGCGCCAGCTGCTCGGGACTAATAACCTACGAGCAGTACTTC.

The sample holds a few counts of this clonotype. The genes are TRBV18 and TRBJ2-3; 7 bases align to TRBD1. The CDR3 covers 14 residues. After removal of 0 bases from V and 5 bases from J, the junction contained 2 bases not matched to a gene. Germline CDR1 KGHSH, CDR2 LQKENI. CDR3 nucleotide sequence: TGTGCCAGCTCACCACCAACAGGGGAAGATACGCAGTATTTT. It translates to CASSPPTGEDTQYF.

J is TRBJ2-7 and V is TRBV27; D is unresolved. Trimming stripped 3 bases from V and 7 bases from J, with 19 bases between. The CDR3 loop spans 15 amino acids. Germline V gives CDR1 MNHEY, CDR2 SMNVEV (reference sequence). This chain's CDR3 is CASSFTVLADNEQYF. The CDR3 nucleotides read TGTGCCAGCAGTTTTACGGTCCTGGCAGACAATGAGCAGTACTTC.

The V call is TRBV19, the J call TRBJ1-1; D is perhaps TRBD1 (6 bases). Trimming cost V 5 bases and J 1 base, with 14 bases left between them. This CDR3 has 15 amino acids. Germline CDR1 and CDR2: LNHDA and SQIVND (reference sequence). In DNA, the CDR3 is TGTGCCAGTAGTTTGACGGGGGCAGGGAACACTGAAGCTTTCTTT. Translating it yields CASSLTGAGNTEAFF. The full variable domain, its missing parts supplied by reference TRBV19 and TRBJ1-1, is DGGITQSPKYLFRKEGQNVTLSCEQNLNHDAMYWYRQDPGQGLRLIYYSQIVNDFQKGDIAEGYSVSREKKESFPLTVTSAQKNPTAFYLCASSLTGAGNTEAFFGQGTRLTVV.

This clonotype was counted ten times or more. The gene calls are TRBV20-1 and TRBJ2-3, with 9 nucleotides matching TRBD2. Germline values: CDR1 DFQATT, CDR2 SNEGSKA (reference sequence). This CDR3 comprises 13 residues. The CDR3 is CRVSGRREDTQYF. Written as DNA, the CDR3 is TGCAGGGTTAGCGGGAGAAGGGAAGATACGCAGTATTTT.

This clonotype was counted between two and nine times. V and J are TRBV6-1 and TRBJ2-1; 12 bases are a match to TRBD2. Losses at the gene ends were 6 bases for V and 5 bases for J; bases not matched to a gene: 11. Germline lookup yields CDR1 MNHNS and CDR2 SASEGT. This CDR3 spans 17 amino acids. CDR3 in DNA: TGTGCCAGCAGATCCCTGACTAGCGGGAGATCTAACAATGAGCAGTTCTTC. It codes for CASRSLTSGRSNNEQFF.

The rearrangement links TRBV30 to TRBJ2-5, with no clear D. The ends were cut back, 5 bases at V and 5 bases at J, with 6 bases in the middle. From germline, CDR1 is GTSNPN and CDR2 SVGIG (reference sequence). CDR3 length: 10 amino acids. The CDR3: CAWGPETQYF. CDR3 bases: TGTGCCTGGGGACCTGAGACCCAGTACTTC.

This clonotype was observed a few times. This chain uses TRBV9 with TRBJ1-1, with 9 bases matching TRBD1. The CDR3 spans 16 residues. Per the germline V gene, CDR1 is SGDLS and CDR2 is YYNGEE. V gave up 0 bases and J gave up 4 bases; unmatched junction bases: 7. This CDR3 reads CASSVAMGQGGTEAFF. The CDR3 DNA sequence: TGTGCCAGCAGCGTAGCTATGGGACAGGGAGGCACTGAAGCTTTCTTT.